Each of the 18 T cell receptor beta chains below was sequenced from the same sample in a study of monozygotic twins with inflammatory bowel disease. TCRdb reprocessed the 5' RACE reads; each CDR3 protein has one entry and no DNA is given. The sample's table shows approximately 380,000 distinct CDR3 sequences. Sequencing was carried out using blood. These receptors were taken from a human donor with ulcerative colitis or Crohn's disease, or a healthy co-twin of an affected twin (not recorded which).

The chain recombines TRBV6-2 or TRBV6-3 with TRBJ1-3; TCRdb names TRBD1, which stays unverified in the absence of DNA. Germline CDR1 reads MNHEY; CDR2 reads SVGEGT. This CDR3 has 15 amino acids. CDR3 protein: CASTGTGSAWDTIYF.

The J gene is TRBJ1-5, the V gene TRBV4-1; checking the TCRdb D call of TRBD1 is not possible without DNA. The CDR3 length is 16 residues. Germline CDR1 and CDR2: MGHRA and YSYEKL. CDR3 in amino acids: CASSRDPTGGFQPQHF.

The genes are TRBV12-3 or TRBV12-4 and TRBJ2-3; with no DNA, the TCRdb D assignment of TRBD2 cannot be verified. The CDR3 consists of 18 residues. CDR3 residues: CASNLGLAGLRVRDTQYF.

The chain is built from TRBV20-1 and TRBJ2-3; the D call of TRBD2 rests on TCRdb alone, since no DNA is present to check it. The CDR3 runs 14 residues. Germline CDR1 reads DFQATT; CDR2 reads SNEGSKA (reference sequence). The CDR3 loop reads CSAISGGAGDTQYF.

V is TRBV9 and J is TRBJ2-1; TCRdb's D call, TRBD2, is unchecked because there is no DNA. Looked up from germline, CDR1 is SGDLS and CDR2 is YYNGEE. The length of the CDR3 is 14 residues. The CDR3 sequence: CASSVEGGNNEQFF.

This chain uses TRBV5-1 with TRBJ2-1; the TCRdb D gene call, TRBD1, has no DNA to confirm it. The CDR3 has 16 residues. Germline V lookup: CDR1 SGHRS, CDR2 YFSETQ. CDR3 in amino acids: CASSLAGTGGGYEQFF.

The CDR3 here is CASGDRTGNTGELFF. The V gene is TRBV4-3, the J gene TRBJ2-2; TCRdb calls TRBD1, which cannot be checked without DNA. The germline CDR1 and CDR2 sequences are LGHNA and YSLEER. CDR3 size: 15 residues.

The chain has TRBV7-9 and TRBJ2-7; the TCRdb D gene call, TRBD1, has no DNA to confirm it. Germline V lookup: CDR1 SEHNR, CDR2 FQNEAQ (reference sequence). This CDR3 is built from 15 residues. CDR3 sequence reads: CASSDPGQGGNEQYF.

The chain links TRBV12-3 or TRBV12-4 to TRBJ2-7; TCRdb proposes TRBD1, but this gene call is untestable without DNA. CDR3 length equals 12 residues. The CDR3 sequence: CASSRGTSEQYF.

The chain couples TRBV20-1 to TRBJ2-7. Germline V gene data show CDR1 as DFQATT and CDR2 as SNEGSKA (reference sequence). This CDR3 is 14 amino acids long. The CDR3 sequence: CSARHAGGSYEQYF.

The chain combines TRBV7-2 with TRBJ2-4. The CDR3 is made up of 14 amino acids. In germline, CDR1 is SGHTA, CDR2 FQGNSA. This CDR3 is CASSPTAASNIQYF.

The V call is TRBV5-1, the J call TRBJ2-1; TCRdb designates TRBD2, a call that cannot be tested without DNA. Germline assignment: CDR1 SGHRS and CDR2 YFSETQ. The length of the CDR3 is 15 residues. CDR3 amino acids: CASSYLAGGLNEQFF.

The rearrangement links TRBV7-8 to TRBJ2-1; TCRdb's D call of TRBD2 is untestable without DNA. This CDR3 region has 15 residues. The germline gives CDR1 SGHVS, CDR2 FQNEAQ. The chain's CDR3 is CASSLELAGANEQFF.

The chain combines TRBV5-1 with TRBJ2-3; the TCRdb call, TRBD2, lacks DNA for checking. CDR1 and CDR2 from the germline V gene are SGHRS and YFSETQ. This CDR3 is built from 18 residues. This CDR3 is CASSLASGPPGNTDTQYF.

V is TRBV7-3 and J is TRBJ2-3. This CDR3 contains 16 residues. Per germline, CDR1 SGHTA and CDR2 FQGTGA. CDR3 sequence: CASSLVFGSMADTQYF.

The rearrangement uses TRBV20-1 and TRBJ2-1; TCRdb's D call of TRBD1 is untestable without DNA. CDR1 is DFQATT, CDR2 SNEGSKA, per germline (reference sequence). The length of the CDR3 is 14 residues. The CDR3 spells CSARQVWDVNEQFF.

V gene TRBV7-2 combines with J gene TRBJ1-2. Germline CDR1 SGHTA, CDR2 FQGNSA. This CDR3 comprises 13 residues. This CDR3 is CASSLRLPHGYTF.

The V and J genes are TRBV5-1 and TRBJ2-1. The CDR3 sequence is 14 residues long. From germline, CDR1 is SGHRS and CDR2 YFSETQ. CDR3 residues: CASRIGQAYNEQFF.